The following is a T cell receptor beta chain sequence with its context. The same CDR3 can be traced to other DNA sequences in this sample. The data belong to a study of blood T cell repertoires in COVID-19. Study background: PBMCs, B-cell-depleted T cells, or T cells provided the cDNA or gDNA that made up the material.

Original processing notes: The assay estimated nucleated cells by amplifying reference gene primers. The data were produced by immunoSEQ multiplex PCR, yet TCRdb's version contains in-frame clones alone and is incomplete. V and J calls plus clone size are reproduced from that table; the DNA served to infer D and trimming. The sample holds a few hundred thousand clones, approximately 90% seen once. CDR3 size: 13 residues. V was pared by 11 bases and J by 0 bases, with 3 bases of the junction left unmatched. Germline CDR1 and CDR2: MGHDK and SYGVNS. All enrollees were roughly 18 to 89 years old and from under 25 US areas.

The sample comprised PBMCs or T cells enriched from blood (not recorded which). V gene TRBV25-1 combines with J gene TRBJ2-7; TRBD2 matches 11 bases. The clonotype was recovered from a young man who had recovered from COVID-19. The DNA of the CDR3 is TGTGCCTCAGGACTAGCGGGCTCCTACGAGCAGTACTTC. Its translation: CASGLAGSYEQYF.